This is a list of T cell receptor beta chains from one sample in a study of blood T cell repertoires in COVID-19. Measured with immunoSEQ multiplex PCR; TCRdb has only the in-frame clones, and not every one. This sample has 110,000 to 150,000 clones, with about 86% found just once. The sequenced sample was peripheral blood. These receptors were collected from a human donor in a cohort sampled during active COVID-19. Each CDR3 is given with its conserved first and last residue. D genes are given only for firm matches.

CDR3 length | J gene | D gene | V gene | CDR3 DNA | CDR3 protein
15 | TRBJ2-7 | TRBD2 | TRBV5-4 | TGTGCCAGCAGCCCGGGGACTAGCTTTACCTACGAGCAGTACTTC | CASSPGTSFTYEQYF
13 | TRBJ1-1 | - | TRBV18 | TGTGCCAGCTCGCAAGGGGCGCGCACTGAAGCTTTCTTT | CASSQGARTEAFF
15 | TRBJ2-2 | - | TRBV5-1 | TGCGCCAGCGCTTCCGGAGCAGGGCTGTCCGGGGAGCTGTTTTTT | CASASGAGLSGELFF
14 | TRBJ2-5 | TRBD2 | TRBV19 | TGTGCCAGTAGTACAGGGACTAGCCACGAGACCCAGTACTTC | CASSTGTSHETQYF
15 | TRBJ2-2 | TRBD1 | TRBV3-1/TRBV3-2 | TGTGCCAGCTCGCCCGGACAGGACCGGAGCGGGGAGCTGTTTTTT | CASSPGQDRSGELFF
16 | TRBJ2-7 | TRBD1 | TRBV28 | TGTGCCAGCCAAGACGAGACAGGGGTTGTGAGATACGAGCAGTACTTC | CASQDETGVVRYEQYF
15 | TRBJ2-5 | - | TRBV10-3 | TGTGCCATCAGTGAGTGGGGTAGCGTACAAGAGACCCAGTACTTC | CAISEWGSVQETQYF
15 | TRBJ1-3 | - | TRBV6-2/TRBV6-3 | TGTGCCAGCAGCCGAGACAGCTTCTCTGGAAACACCATATATTTT | CASSRDSFSGNTIYF
17 | TRBJ2-7 | - | TRBV7-9 | TGTGCCAGCAGCCCGCACGGGGGACAGCCTGACCACTACGAGCAGTACTTC | CASSPHGGQPDHYEQYF
15 | TRBJ1-5 | - | TRBV10-3 | TGTGCCATCAGTGAGTCCATCGGTAGCAATCAGCCCCAGCATTTT | CAISESIGSNQPQHF